These 21 T cell receptor beta chains originate from one sample sequenced in a study of cytomegalovirus exposure and HLA in healthy donors (dated by TCRdb to the late 2010s). The library was made by the immunoSEQ multiplex PCR assay. Not all clones reach the TCRdb copy of this immuneACCESS table, which keeps in-frame sequences only. Checked studies attribute under half of the gap to unresolved V genes and leave the rest unexplained. In this sample the table shows roughly 250,000 clones, around 89% of which occur a single time. 0.37% of the sample is in the top ten clones. Sequenced input: PBMCs. Receptors were obtained from a woman aged 18-30 years in good health and CMV-seronegative.

The chain uses TRBV10-1 and TRBJ2-1; 9 positions agree with TRBD2. The CDR3 totals 17 residues. The germline CDR1 and CDR2 sequences are WNHNN and SYGVQD (reference sequence). V shed 6 bases, J shed 5 bases, and the junction held 14 bases outside the gene matches. For the CDR3, the DNA is TGCGCCAGCAGCGAGCCCCGGTCTAGCGGGGTCCACAATGAGCAGTTCTTC. This sequence encodes CASSEPRSSGVHNEQFF.

The chain has TRBV5-1 and TRBJ2-3; D might be TRBD2 (6 bases). Trimming cost V 5 bases and J 4 bases, with 14 bases left between them. This CDR3 region has 14 residues. The germline V gene encodes CDR1 SGHRS and CDR2 YFSETQ. CDR3 residues: CASSLGLPADTQYF. In DNA form, the CDR3 reads TGCGCCAGCAGTCTTGGACTACCCGCAGATACGCAGTATTTT.

CDR3 region: CASSLIPSGRNQETQYF. The CDR3, as DNA: TGTGCCAGCAGTTTAATTCCTAGCGGAAGAAATCAAGAGACCCAGTACTTC. This sequence joins TRBV2 and TRBJ2-5; 7 positions match TRBD2. The germline V gene encodes CDR1 SNHLY and CDR2 FYNNEI. The CDR3 sequence is 17 residues long. The V segment lost 5 bases and the J segment 2 bases; nucleotides outside the gene matches: 14.

The rearrangement links TRBV5-1 to TRBJ1-3; D might be TRBD1 (5 bases). Germline V CDR1 and CDR2: SGHRS, YFSETQ. The CDR3 runs 15 residues. The V and J ends lost 2 bases and 0 bases respectively, with 9 bases between them. The CDR3, as DNA: TGCGCCAGCAGCTTCGGCGGACACTCTGGAAACACCATATATTTT. It translates to CASSFGGHSGNTIYF.

The chain joins TRBV11-1 to TRBJ2-5; 9 positions match TRBD2. The CDR3 covers 17 residues. V dropped 5 bases and J dropped 2; count of bases not matched to a gene: 12. The germline V gene has CDR1 SGHAT and CDR2 FQDESV (reference sequence). CDR3 amino acids: CASSLLRLAANQETQYF. Written as DNA, the CDR3 is TGTGCCAGCAGCCTCTTAAGACTAGCGGCAAATCAAGAGACCCAGTACTTC.

The rearrangement joins TRBV7-2 to TRBJ1-4, with 8 positions matching TRBD1. The ends lost 4 bases at V and 6 bases at J; junction bases unmatched: 7. The germline V gene has CDR1 SGHTA and CDR2 FQGNSA. The CDR3 is made up of 15 amino acids. DNA of the CDR3: TGTGCCAGCAGCTCGTTGACAGGGGAGGATGAAAAACTGTTTTTT. Its translation is CASSSLTGEDEKLFF.

This clone has just one count. Relative to the germline gene, one junction end is altered; a read error may explain this. J is TRBJ2-5 and V is TRBV7-7; possibly TRBD1 for D (6 bases). CDR1 is SSHAT, CDR2 FNYEAQ, per germline (reference sequence). This CDR3 is 15 amino acids long. CDR3 bases: TGTGCTAGCAGCCAGGGGACCGGGACGGAAGAGACCCAGTACTTC. It specifies CASSQGTGTEETQYF.

This clone is a singleton in its sample. The rearrangement links TRBV6-5 to TRBJ2-7, with D maybe TRBD2 (5 bases). Looked up from germline, CDR1 is MNHEY and CDR2 is SVGAGI. Trimming removed 0 bases from V and 4 bases from J, with 7 bases in between. The CDR3 contains 13 residues. This CDR3 is CASSYSWEYEQYF. In DNA form, the CDR3 reads TGTGCCAGCAGTTACTCTTGGGAGTACGAGCAGTACTTC.

The V gene is TRBV27, the J gene TRBJ1-6; D not certain. Between the trimmed V and J ends, which lost 2 bases and 8 bases, there was a span of 19 bases. This CDR3 contains 17 residues. CDR1 MNHEY and CDR2 SMNVEV come from the germline V gene (reference sequence). The CDR3 bases are TGTGCCAGCAGTTTAAGAGGCAGCGTGGTCCTTTATTCACCCCTCCACTTT. It specifies CASSLRGSVVLYSPLHF.

This sequence joins TRBV28 and TRBJ1-1, with D perhaps TRBD1 (5 bases). V was clipped by 6 bases and J by 4 bases, with 15 bases between them. Germline V gene sequence: CDR1 MDHEN, CDR2 SYDVKM. The CDR3 spans 14 residues. The CDR3 spells CASSSGTRATEAFF. CDR3 bases: TGTGCCAGCAGCTCCGGGACTCGGGCCACTGAAGCTTTCTTT.

The chain employs TRBV5-6 and TRBJ1-6; D remains unclear. CDR1 and CDR2 (germline): SGHDT, YYEEEE. Trimming took off 1 base at V and 9 bases at J, with 14 bases between the two ends. CDR3 length: 15 residues. CDR3 residues: CASSLIQQGSSPLHF. The CDR3 bases are TGTGCCAGCAGCTTGATACAGCAAGGGAGTTCACCCCTCCACTTT.

The V and J genes are TRBV28 and TRBJ1-1; 8 nucleotides agree with TRBD1. The germline V gene has CDR1 MDHEN and CDR2 SYDVKM. The CDR3 extends over 13 amino acids. The J segment lost 1 base and the V segment lost 6 bases, leaving 1 base of the junction unmatched. CDR3 sequence reads: CASSQGANTEAFF. The CDR3 DNA reads TGTGCCAGCAGCCAGGGGGCGAACACTGAAGCTTTCTTT. The full variable domain, in which reference TRBV28 and TRBJ1-1 provide the parts outside the CDR3, is DVKVTQSSRYLVKRTGEKVFLECVQDMDHENMFWYRQDPGLGLRLIYFSYDVKMKEKGDIPEGYSVSREKKERFSLILESASTNQTSMYLCASSQGANTEAFFGQGTRLTVV.

This clone has a single count. CDR3 nucleotide sequence: TGCAGCGTTGAAGAGTGGCTCGGACTAGCGGGGGTTGAGCAGTACTTC. This encodes CSVEEWLGLAGVEQYF. The gene calls are TRBV29-1 and TRBJ2-7; TRBD2 aligns across 13 bases. The CDR3 sequence is 16 residues long. With V trimmed by 0 bases and J by 7 bases, 9 bases remained unmatched. Germline lookup yields CDR1 SQVTM and CDR2 ANQGSEA.

The chain carries TRBV2 and TRBJ1-2; 8 bases map to TRBD1. Per germline, CDR1 SNHLY and CDR2 FYNNEI. Trimming removed 6 bases from V and 8 bases from J; junction bases left unmatched: 8. This CDR3 spans 13 amino acids. Written as DNA, the CDR3 is TGTGCCAGCAGCCTGACAGGGGCGGACGGCTACACCTTC. Amino acids: CASSLTGADGYTF.

This clone was observed a single time. The V gene is TRBV7-2, the J gene TRBJ2-2, with TRBD1 matching over 9 bases. Losses at the gene ends were 5 bases for V and 5 bases for J; bases not matched to a gene: 9. Germline loops: CDR1 SGHTA, CDR2 FQGNSA. CDR3 length equals 16 residues. The CDR3 region has the DNA TGTGCCAGCAGCACCGGGACAGGGAGACTTACCGGGGAGCTGTTTTTT. It encodes CASSTGTGRLTGELFF. Looking up the rest from reference TRBV7-2 and TRBJ2-2 gives the full variable domain: GAGVSQSPSNKVTEKGKDVELRCDPISGHTALYWYRQSLGQGLEFLIYFQGNSAPDKSGLPSDRFSAERTGGSVSTLTIQRTQQEDSAVYLCASSTGTGRLTGELFFGEGSRLTVL.

The chain recombines TRBV5-1 with TRBJ2-2, with D tentatively TRBD1 (7 bases). Between the trimmed V and J ends, which lost 3 bases and 4 bases, there was a span of 16 bases. The germline CDR1 and CDR2 sequences are SGHRS and YFSETQ. CDR3 length: 16 residues. The CDR3 DNA follows: TGCGCCAGCAGCTCGCTGCGACAGGGACTCACCGGGGAGCTGTTTTTT. Residues: CASSSLRQGLTGELFF.

This sequence joins TRBV7-9 and TRBJ2-2; D might be TRBD2 (6 bases). CDR3 length: 15 residues. Between the trimmed V and J ends, which lost 4 bases and 4 bases, there was a span of 13 bases. Per the germline V gene, CDR1 is SEHNR and CDR2 is FQNEAQ (reference sequence). The CDR3 sequence is CASSSQAGITGELFF. Here the CDR3 DNA reads TGTGCCAGCAGCTCCCAGGCGGGGATCACCGGGGAGCTGTTTTTT.

The chain uses TRBV4-1 and TRBJ1-3; 7 nucleotides align to TRBD1. The CDR3 has 17 residues. CDR1 and CDR2 (germline): MGHRA, YSYEKL. After removal of 2 bases from V and 4 bases from J, the junction contained 11 bases not matched to a gene. CDR3 coding DNA: TGCGCCAGCAGCCAACCCCCCGGGACAGCGTACGGAAACACCATATATTTT. Protein sequence: CASSQPPGTAYGNTIYF.

J is TRBJ2-3 and V is TRBV4-1; 8 bases are a match to TRBD1. CDR1 and CDR2 (germline): MGHRA, YSYEKL. The CDR3 loop spans 16 amino acids. With V trimmed by 4 bases and J by 3 bases, 9 bases remained unmatched. This CDR3 is CASSPPGQGLTDTQYF. CDR3 nucleotide sequence: TGCGCCAGCAGCCCTCCCGGACAGGGTCTGACAGATACGCAGTATTTT.

This chain links TRBV6-1 with TRBJ2-7; tentatively, D is TRBD2 (5 bases). Between the trimmed V and J ends, which lost 1 base and 2 bases, there was a span of 12 bases. Germline loops: CDR1 MNHNS, CDR2 SASEGT. This CDR3 is 15 amino acids long. Here the CDR3 DNA reads TGTGCCAGCAGTGAAGGGGCTAGCCGAGCCTACGAGCAGTACGTC. It is translated as CASSEGASRAYEQYV.

The chain couples TRBV5-1 to TRBJ1-4, with 8 bases matching TRBD1. Per germline, CDR1 SGHRS and CDR2 YFSETQ. The CDR3 length is 14 residues. The J segment lost 7 bases and the V segment lost 4 bases, leaving 6 bases of the junction unmatched. CDR3 sequence reads: CASSPGGAGEKLFF. CDR3 bases: TGCGCCAGCAGCCCAGGGGGCGCAGGTGAAAAACTGTTTTTT.